This T cell receptor beta chain was captured in a study of cytomegalovirus exposure and HLA in healthy donors. Primers for the PCR totalled 60 Vbeta and 13 Jbeta. Method: immunoSEQ multiplex PCR; TCRdb's copy keeps in-frame clones and lacks some. The sample gives 150,000 or so clones, around 75% of which show up once; roughly 7.7% is in the top ten. The sequence came from a man aged 25 to 40 in good health and CMV-seropositive. The sequencing sample was made of PBMCs.

CDR3 in DNA: TGCGCCAGCAGCTTGTTGTCGGTTCAGGCGGGAGAGGCCTACGAGCAGTACTTC. Amino acids: CASSLLSVQAGEAYEQYF. The V gene is TRBV5-1, the J gene TRBJ2-7; 7 bases align to TRBD2. V dropped 1 base and J dropped 2; count of bases not matched to a gene: 15. Germline assignment: CDR1 SGHRS and CDR2 YFSETQ. The CDR3 extends over 18 amino acids.